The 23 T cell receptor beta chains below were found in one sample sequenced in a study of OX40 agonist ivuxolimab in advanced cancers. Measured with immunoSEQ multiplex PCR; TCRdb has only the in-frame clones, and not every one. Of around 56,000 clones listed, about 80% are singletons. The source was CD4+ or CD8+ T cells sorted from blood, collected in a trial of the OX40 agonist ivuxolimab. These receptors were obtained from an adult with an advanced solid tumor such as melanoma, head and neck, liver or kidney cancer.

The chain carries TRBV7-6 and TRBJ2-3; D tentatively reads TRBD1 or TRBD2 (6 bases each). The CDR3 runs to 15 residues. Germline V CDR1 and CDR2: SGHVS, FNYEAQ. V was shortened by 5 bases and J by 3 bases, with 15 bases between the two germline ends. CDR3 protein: CASSPFGGRTDTQYF. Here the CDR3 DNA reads TGTGCCAGCAGCCCATTTGGGGGGCGTACAGATACGCAGTATTTT.

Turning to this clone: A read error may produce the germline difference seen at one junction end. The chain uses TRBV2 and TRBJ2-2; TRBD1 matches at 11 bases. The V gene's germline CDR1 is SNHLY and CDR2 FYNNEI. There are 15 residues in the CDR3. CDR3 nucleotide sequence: TGTGCCGGCAGGCTGGGGACAGGGGGGACCGGGGAGCTGTTTTTT. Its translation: CAGRLGTGGTGELFF.

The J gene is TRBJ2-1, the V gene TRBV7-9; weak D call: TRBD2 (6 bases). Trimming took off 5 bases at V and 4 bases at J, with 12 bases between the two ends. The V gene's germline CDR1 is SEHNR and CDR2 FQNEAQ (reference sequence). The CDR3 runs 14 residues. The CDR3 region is CASSVGSGYNEQFF. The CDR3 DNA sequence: TGTGCCAGCAGCGTCGGTAGCGGTTACAATGAGCAGTTCTTC.

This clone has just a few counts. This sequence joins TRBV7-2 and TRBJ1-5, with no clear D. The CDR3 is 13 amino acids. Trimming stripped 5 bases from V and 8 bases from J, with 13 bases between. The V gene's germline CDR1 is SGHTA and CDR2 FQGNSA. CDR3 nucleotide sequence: TGTGCCAGCAGCCCCCCCGATAGGGAGCCCCAGCATTTT. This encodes CASSPPDREPQHF.

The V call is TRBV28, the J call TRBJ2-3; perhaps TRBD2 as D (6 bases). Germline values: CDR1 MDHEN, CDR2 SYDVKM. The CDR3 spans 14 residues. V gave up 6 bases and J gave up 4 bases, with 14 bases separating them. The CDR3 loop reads CASSLSTRPDTQYF. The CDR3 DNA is TGTGCCAGCAGCCTCTCGACTAGACCAGATACGCAGTATTTT.

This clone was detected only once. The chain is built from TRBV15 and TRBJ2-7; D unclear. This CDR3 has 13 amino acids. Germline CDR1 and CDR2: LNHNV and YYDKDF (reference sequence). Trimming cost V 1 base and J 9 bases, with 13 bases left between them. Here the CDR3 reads CATSRALPHGQYF. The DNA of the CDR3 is TGTGCCACCAGCAGAGCTCTCCCCCATGGGCAGTACTTC.

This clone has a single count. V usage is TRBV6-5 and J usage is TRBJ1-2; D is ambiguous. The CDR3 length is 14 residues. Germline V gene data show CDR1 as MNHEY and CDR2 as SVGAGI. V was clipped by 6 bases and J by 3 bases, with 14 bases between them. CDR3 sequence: CASRALARDYGYTF. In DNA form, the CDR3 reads TGTGCCAGCAGGGCTCTAGCTCGGGACTATGGCTACACCTTC.

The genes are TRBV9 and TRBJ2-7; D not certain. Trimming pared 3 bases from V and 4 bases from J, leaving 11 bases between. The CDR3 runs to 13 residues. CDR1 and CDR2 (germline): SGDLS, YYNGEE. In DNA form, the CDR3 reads TGTGCCAGCAGCGGCTTGGTGGGGTACGAGCAGTACTTC. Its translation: CASSGLVGYEQYF. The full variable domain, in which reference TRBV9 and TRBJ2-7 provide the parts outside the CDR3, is DSGVTQTPKHLITATGQRVTLRCSPRSGDLSVYWYQQSLDQGLQFLIQYYNGEERAKGNILERFSAQQFPDLHSELNLSSLELGDSALYFCASSGLVGYEQYFGPGTRLTVT.

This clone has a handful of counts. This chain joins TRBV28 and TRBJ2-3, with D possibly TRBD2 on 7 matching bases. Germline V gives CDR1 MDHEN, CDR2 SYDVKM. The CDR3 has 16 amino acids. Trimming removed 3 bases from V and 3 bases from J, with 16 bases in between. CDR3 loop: CASSFAGARRTDTQYF. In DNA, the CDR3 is TGTGCCAGCAGTTTCGCGGGGGCACGGCGGACAGATACGCAGTATTTT.

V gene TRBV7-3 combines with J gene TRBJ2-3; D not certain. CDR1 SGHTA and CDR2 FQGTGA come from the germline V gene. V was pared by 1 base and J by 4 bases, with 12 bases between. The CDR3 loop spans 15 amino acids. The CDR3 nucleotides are TGTGCCAGCAGCTTAAAGGTGGGGTCAGCAGATACGCAGTATTTT. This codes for CASSLKVGSADTQYF.

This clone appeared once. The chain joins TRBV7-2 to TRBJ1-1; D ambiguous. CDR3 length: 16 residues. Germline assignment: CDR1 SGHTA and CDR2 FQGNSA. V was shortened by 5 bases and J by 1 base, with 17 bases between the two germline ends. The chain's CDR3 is CASSASPGPKNTEAFF. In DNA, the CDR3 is TGTGCCAGCAGCGCTTCGCCGGGCCCCAAGAACACTGAAGCTTTCTTT.

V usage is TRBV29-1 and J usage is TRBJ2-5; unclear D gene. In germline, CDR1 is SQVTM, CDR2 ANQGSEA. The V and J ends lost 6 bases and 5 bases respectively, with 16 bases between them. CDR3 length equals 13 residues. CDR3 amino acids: CSVLRTDGETQYF. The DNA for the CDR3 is TGCAGCGTCCTCAGAACGGACGGGGAGACCCAGTACTTC.

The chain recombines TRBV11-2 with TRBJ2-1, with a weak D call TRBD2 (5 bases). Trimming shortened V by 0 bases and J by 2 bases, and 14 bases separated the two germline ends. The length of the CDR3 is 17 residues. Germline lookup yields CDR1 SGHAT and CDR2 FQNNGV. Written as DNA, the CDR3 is TGTGCCAGCAGCTTAGATTCCGAGGGAGTAGCCTACAATGAGCAGTTCTTC. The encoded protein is CASSLDSEGVAYNEQFF.

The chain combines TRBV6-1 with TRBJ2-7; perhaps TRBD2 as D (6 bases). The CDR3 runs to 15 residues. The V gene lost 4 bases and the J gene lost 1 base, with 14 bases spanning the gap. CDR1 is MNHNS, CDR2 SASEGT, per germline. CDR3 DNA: TGTGCCAGCAGTGTATTGGGGGGTGAGTCCTACGAGCAGTACTTC. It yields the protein CASSVLGGESYEQYF.

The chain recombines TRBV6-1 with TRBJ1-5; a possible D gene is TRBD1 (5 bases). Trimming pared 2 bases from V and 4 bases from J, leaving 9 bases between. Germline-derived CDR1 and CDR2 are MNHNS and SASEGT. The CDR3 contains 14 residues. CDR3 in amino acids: CASSELWGNQPQHF. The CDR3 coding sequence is TGTGCCAGCAGTGAATTATGGGGGAATCAGCCCCAGCATTTT.

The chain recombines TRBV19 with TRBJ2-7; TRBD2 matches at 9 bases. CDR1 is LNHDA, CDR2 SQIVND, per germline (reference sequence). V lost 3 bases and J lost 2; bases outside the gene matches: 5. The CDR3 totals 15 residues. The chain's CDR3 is CASSIHSGGPYEQYF. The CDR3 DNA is TGTGCCAGTAGTATCCATAGCGGGGGCCCCTACGAGCAGTACTTC.

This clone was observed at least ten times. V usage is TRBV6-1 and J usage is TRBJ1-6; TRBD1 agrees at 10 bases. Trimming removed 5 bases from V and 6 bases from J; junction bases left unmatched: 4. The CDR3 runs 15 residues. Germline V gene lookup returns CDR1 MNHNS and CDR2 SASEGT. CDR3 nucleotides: TGTGCCAGCAGTCCGGGACAGGGGCTTAATTCACCCCTCCACTTT. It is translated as CASSPGQGLNSPLHF.

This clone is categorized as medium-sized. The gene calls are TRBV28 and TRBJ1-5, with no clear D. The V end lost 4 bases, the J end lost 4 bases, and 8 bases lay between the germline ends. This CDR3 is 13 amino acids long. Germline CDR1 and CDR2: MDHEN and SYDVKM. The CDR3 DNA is TGTGCCAGCAGTTCGCAGGAGAATCAGCCCCAGCATTTT. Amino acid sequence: CASSSQENQPQHF.

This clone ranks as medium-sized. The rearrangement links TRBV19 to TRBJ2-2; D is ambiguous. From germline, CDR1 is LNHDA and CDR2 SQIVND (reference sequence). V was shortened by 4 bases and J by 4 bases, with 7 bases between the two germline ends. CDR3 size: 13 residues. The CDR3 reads CASSRGLTGELFF. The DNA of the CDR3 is TGTGCCAGTAGTAGGGGTCTCACCGGGGAGCTGTTTTTT.

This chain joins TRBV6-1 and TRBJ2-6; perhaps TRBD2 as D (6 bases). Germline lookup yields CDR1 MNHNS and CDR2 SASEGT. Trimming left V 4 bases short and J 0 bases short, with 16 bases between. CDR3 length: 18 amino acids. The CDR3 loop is CASSVLGGTGSGANVLTF. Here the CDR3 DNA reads TGTGCCAGCAGTGTACTAGGCGGGACGGGCTCTGGGGCCAACGTCCTGACTTTC.

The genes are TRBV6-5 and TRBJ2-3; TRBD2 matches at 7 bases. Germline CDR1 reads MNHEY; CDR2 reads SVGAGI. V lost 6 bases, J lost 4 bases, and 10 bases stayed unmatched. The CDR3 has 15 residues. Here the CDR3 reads CASRYQGGNADTQYF. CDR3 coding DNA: TGTGCCAGCAGATATCAGGGAGGGAATGCAGATACGCAGTATTTT.

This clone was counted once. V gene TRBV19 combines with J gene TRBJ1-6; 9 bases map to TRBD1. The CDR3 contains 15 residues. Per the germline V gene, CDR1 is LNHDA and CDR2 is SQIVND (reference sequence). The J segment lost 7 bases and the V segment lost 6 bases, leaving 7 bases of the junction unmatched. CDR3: CASRHTGTGNSPLHF. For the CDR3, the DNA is TGTGCCAGTAGGCACACTGGGACAGGGAATTCACCCCTCCACTTT.

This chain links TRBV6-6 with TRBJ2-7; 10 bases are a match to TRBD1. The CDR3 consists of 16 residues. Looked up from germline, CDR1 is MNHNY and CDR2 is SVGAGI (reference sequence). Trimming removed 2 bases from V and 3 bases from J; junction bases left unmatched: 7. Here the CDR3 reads CASSYLDRGDFYEQYF. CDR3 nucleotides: TGTGCCAGCAGTTACCTGGACAGGGGGGACTTCTACGAGCAGTACTTC.